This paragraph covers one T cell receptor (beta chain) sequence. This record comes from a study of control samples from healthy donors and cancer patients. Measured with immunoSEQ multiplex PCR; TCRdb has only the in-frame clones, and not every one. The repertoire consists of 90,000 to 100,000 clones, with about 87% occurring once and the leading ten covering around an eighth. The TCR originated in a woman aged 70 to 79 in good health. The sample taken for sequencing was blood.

CDR3 loop: CAWSPPNSLGDEQYF. CDR3 DNA sequence: TGTGCCTGGAGTCCACCTAACTCGCTGGGGGACGAGCAGTACTTC. V and J are TRBV30 and TRBJ2-7, with D perhaps given as TRBD1 or TRBD2 (5 bases each). CDR1 is GTSNPN, CDR2 SVGIG, per germline (reference sequence). V gave up 2 bases and J gave up 5 bases, with 19 bases separating them. CDR3 length equals 15 residues.